This T cell receptor beta chain was found in a study of blood T cells in healthy people across ages. Study outcomes and limitations: The study found more naive CD4+ cells and higher diversity in long-lived than aged donors. A roughly linear fall in TCR beta diversity per million T cells was seen with increasing age.

The CDR3 sequence is 14 residues long. Germline loops: CDR1 MNHEY, CDR2 SVGEGT. V was clipped by 3 bases and J by 1 base, with 9 bases between them. This clonotype was recorded at least ten times. Its specificity is unknown. PBMCs, at least 6.5 million per sample, were isolated. Together with a sample-barcoded 5' primer, a J-beta primer mix was included in a second PCR lasting roughly 6 to 12 cycles. A 12-random-nucleotide template-switch adaptor tagged each cDNA molecule. TCRdb re-called the 5' RACE reads through MiXCR, storing one row per CDR3 protein. The sample shows 2 million or so distinct CDR3 sequences, 40% to 55% of them seen only once.

The chain links TRBV6-2 or TRBV6-3 to TRBJ2-5, with D tentatively TRBD2 (5 bases). The TCR was taken from a woman aged 40 to 50 in good health. The sequenced material came from blood. The CDR3 reads CASSYPDSQETQYF. CDR3 nucleotide sequence: TGTGCCAGCAGTTATCCGGACTCCCAAGAGACCCAGTACTTC.